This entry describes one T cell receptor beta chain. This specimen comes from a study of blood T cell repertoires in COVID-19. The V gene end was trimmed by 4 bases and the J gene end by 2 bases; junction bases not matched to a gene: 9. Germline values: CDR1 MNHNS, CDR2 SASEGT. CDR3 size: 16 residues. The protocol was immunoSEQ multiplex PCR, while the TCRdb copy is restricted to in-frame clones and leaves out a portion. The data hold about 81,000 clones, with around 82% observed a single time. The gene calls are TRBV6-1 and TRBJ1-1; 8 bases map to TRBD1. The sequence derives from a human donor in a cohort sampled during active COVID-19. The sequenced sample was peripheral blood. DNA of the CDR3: TGTGCCAGCAGTGGATGGACAGGGCTGGGTAACACTGAAGCTTTCTTT. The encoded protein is CASSGWTGLGNTEAFF.